Sequencing of this T cell receptor (beta chain) was carried out in a study of shared clonotypes between healthy human individuals (dated by TCRdb to about 2020). For context, the study as a whole: The cohort comprised a couple of women and three men aged 18 to 49 years. For each donor, CD4 naive and CD4 memory were each given three plates, CD8 naive was given two plates, and CD8 memory was given one plate. To increase sequencing depth and limit assay-specific biases, TCR repertoire library preparation and sequencing were carried out by different laboratories using diverse techniques. To estimate repertoire size and how much clonotypes are shared between individuals, the study performed deep sequencing of blood TCR repertoires from 4 to 6 healthy adults. Each donor's leukapheresis produced roughly between about 0.9 and 9.5 billion PBMCs. Broad study findings and their caveats: Compared with non-shared clonotypes, the clonotypes found in all four sorted-subset donors had higher generation probabilities. The genetic and exposure-history diversity represented was limited by the small number of donors. Sharing across a handful of donors was observed for around 5% of naive CD4, under 4% of naive CD8, about 2.3% of memory CD4, and about 0.39% of memory CD8 clonotypes. Naive subsets generally had larger estimated clonotype richness than memory subsets did. Even with the large sequencing depth, rarefaction of the sorted-subset datasets indicated that sequencing was incomplete. Based on pairwise subsampling, the degree of clonotype sharing among donors was expected to be affected by sequencing depth. Sampling was limited to blood, and TCR repertoires in tissue likely differ from TCR repertoires in blood.

On this clone: Its antigen remains undetermined. Qualities for individual bases were not recorded, and no much larger clone is one base off. The sample carries other DNA sequences with the same CDR3.

The junction carries 10 bases between V and J, which are trimmed by 5 bases and 4 bases respectively. CDR3 length: 13 amino acids, cysteine to phenylalanine. The entry retains the CDR3 DNA only, 39 bases that are in frame from base 1. For CDR1 and CDR2, the germline V gene lists SGHTA and FQGNSA. Using the deep immunoSEQ assay, TCR CDR3 regions were amplified from genomic DNA by multiplex PCR. Genomic DNA extracted from each cell subset was distributed evenly over all wells of several immunoSEQ 96-well plates, and each plate served as one replicate. For sorted subsets, roughly 200 ng of genomic DNA, equivalent to around 31,000 T cell genomes, went into each replicate PCR. Purified libraries were quantified with a Qubit 3.0 fluorometer, sized on a Bioanalyzer 2100, and re-quantified with the KAPA Library Quantification kit. A separate single-read 150-cycle Illumina NextSeq 550 flow cell was used to sequence each immunoSEQ 96-well plate. The authors' pipeline ran thus. The immunoSEQ output contained only junctional sequences without quality scores, so filtering could not match that applied to full-length reads. Sequences were annotated with PyIR, a Python wrapper for IgBLAST v1.9, using IMGT germline references to assign V/J genes and CDR3. Reads were filtered out if the reads had weak V/J assignments (E-value above 1e-6), no CDR3, stop codons, out-of-frame junctions, or ambiguous translated residues. V3J clonotypes were defined by identical inferred V gene, J gene, and CDR3 amino acid sequence. The percentage overlap between two repertoires was calculated by dividing the number of shared unique clonotypes by the size of the smaller repertoire. Three approaches were used to assess repertoire richness: RTK rarefaction, the Chao1 estimator, and Recon v2.1 estimates of unobserved clonotypes. For all TCRbeta clonotypes obtained by the gDNA method from four donors, generation probabilities were computed with OLGA. TCRdb carries this immuneACCESS record with in-frame sequences only. Its versions omit some clonotypes, under half of them owing to an unresolved V gene in the studies checked, with the rest unexplained. Clone size and V and J calls were adopted from that table, with D and trimming inferred from the DNA. The sample table shows more than 2,000,000 clones, and 93% are seen once. Together, the top ten hold 0.39% of the sample.

Healthy HIV-negative adults with no recently reported acute infections or vaccinations were included as donors. All donors were Caucasian adults living in Nashville, Tennessee, USA. CD4+ T cells were enriched by magnetic negative selection; naive cells were then positively selected on CD45RA, and the negative fraction formed the memory subset. Blood was collected by leukapheresis, and PBMCs were isolated by Ficoll-Histopaque density gradient centrifugation and then cryopreserved in liquid nitrogen vapor phase. Analytical flow cytometry was used to check the purity and quantity of each magnetically sorted T cell population. Genomic DNA was isolated from every sorted fraction and measured by UV absorbance on a Nanodrop 2000c.

The chain uses TRBV7-2 and TRBJ2-3; the D segment cannot be called with confidence. The sequencing input was naive CD4+ T cells from PBMCs. Taken with the paper, the label for cell subset or site translates to: CD45RA+ positively selected. The sequence came from a man aged 18 to 29 in good health. Some clones in this sample may be carry-over from other donors' samples. This receptor carries the CDR3 CASSLGPADTQYF. The sequence in DNA is TGTGCCAGCAGCCTCGGGCCGGCAGATACGCAGTATTTT.